The 2 T cell receptor beta chains below all came from one sample that was sequenced in a study of blood T cell repertoires in COVID-19. The table came from immunoSEQ multiplex PCR; TCRdb's copy has only in-frame clones and leaves some out. The table shows 250,000 to 300,000 clones, with approximately 85% occurring only once. The specimen sequenced was peripheral blood. These TCRs come from a woman in her seventies with acute or convalescent COVID-19.

The V gene is TRBV10-3, the J gene TRBJ2-7; tentative D call: TRBD2 (6 bases). Trimming shortened V by 2 bases and J by 1 base, and 12 bases separated the two germline ends. The CDR3 covers 15 residues. Germline assignment: CDR1 ENHRY and CDR2 SYGVKD. For the CDR3, the DNA is TGTGCCATCAGTGAGCCGCAAGCGGGTTCCTACGAGCAGTACTTC. This gives the protein CAISEPQAGSYEQYF.

J is TRBJ2-1 and V is TRBV5-4, with 10 bases matching TRBD2. V lost 0 bases and J lost 1; bases outside the gene matches: 10. Germline V gene lookup returns CDR1 SGHNT and CDR2 YYREEE (reference sequence). The CDR3 consists of 19 residues. CDR3 DNA: TGTGCCAGCAGCTTGGGAGGGCCTAGCGGGGGACGGTCCTACAATGAGCAGTTCTTC. Its protein is CASSLGGPSGGRSYNEQFF.